This entry features one TCR beta chain sequence. This entry is derived from a study of blood T cell repertoires in COVID-19. Study-level background: In each case, the material was cDNA or gDNA derived from T cells, B-cell-depleted T cells, or PBMCs.

The junction had 11 bases not matched to a gene; V was cut back by 6 bases and J by 2 bases. CDR1 and CDR2 (germline): MNHNY, SVGAGI (reference sequence). The CDR3 has 16 amino acids. As originally analysed: Amplifying reference gene primers gave estimates of nucleated cell counts. TCRdb's table, derived via immunoSEQ multiplex PCR, lists solely in-frame clones and lacks some. The V and J calls and clone size were taken over from that table, and D and trimming were inferred from the DNA. Here the sample spans a few hundred thousand clones, around 89% being singletons. This receptor was obtained from a woman in her thirties or forties who had recovered from COVID-19. The source material was peripheral blood. The chain joins TRBV6-6 to TRBJ2-7; the match to TRBD2 covers 9 bases. DNA for the CDR3: TGTGCCAGCAGACCCCCTGGCGCTAGCGGGACCTACGAGCAGTACTTC. Translated, it gives CASRPPGASGTYEQYF.